This TCR beta chain emerged from a study of T cell responses to AZD1222 COVID-19 vaccine. Some clones are missing from TCRdb's copy, which holds only in-frame ones; the method was immunoSEQ multiplex PCR. The sample has 55,000 to 90,000 clones, roughly 80% seen once; the top ten hold approximately 5.4%. The CDR3 runs 13 residues. V lost 3 bases, J lost 0 bases, and 3 bases lay in between. Germline V gene lookup returns CDR1 MDHEN and CDR2 SYDVKM. The sequence was collected from an adult in good health. V and J are TRBV28 and TRBJ1-5; D remains unclear. The source material was peripheral blood, sampled on day 0 of AZD1222 vaccination. In DNA form, the CDR3 reads TGTGCCAGCAGTTTTGATAGCAATCAGCCCCAGCATTTT. This translates into CASSFDSNQPQHF.